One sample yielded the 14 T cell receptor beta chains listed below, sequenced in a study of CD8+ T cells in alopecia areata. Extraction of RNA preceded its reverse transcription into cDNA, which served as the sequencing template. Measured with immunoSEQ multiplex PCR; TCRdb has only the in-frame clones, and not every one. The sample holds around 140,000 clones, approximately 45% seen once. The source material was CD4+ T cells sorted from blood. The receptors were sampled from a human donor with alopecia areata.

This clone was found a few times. The CDR3 loop is CASSPEPGHYYEQYF. CDR3 DNA sequence: TGTGCCAGCTCACCGGAACCGGGACACTACTACGAGCAGTACTTC. The chain employs TRBV18 and TRBJ2-7; tentatively, D is TRBD1 (6 bases). Deletions cut 3 bases from V and 3 bases from J, with 15 bases between. This CDR3 spans 15 amino acids. Per germline, CDR1 KGHSH and CDR2 LQKENI.

This chain's CDR3 is CASRVAQGQPQHF. In DNA form, the CDR3 reads TGTGCCAGCAGGGTTGCTCAGGGTCAGCCCCAGCATTTT. The chain has TRBV27 and TRBJ1-5; D perhaps matches TRBD1 (5 bases). The CDR3 loop spans 13 amino acids. V lost 6 bases and J lost 6, with 12 bases in between. Germline V gives CDR1 MNHEY, CDR2 SMNVEV (reference sequence).

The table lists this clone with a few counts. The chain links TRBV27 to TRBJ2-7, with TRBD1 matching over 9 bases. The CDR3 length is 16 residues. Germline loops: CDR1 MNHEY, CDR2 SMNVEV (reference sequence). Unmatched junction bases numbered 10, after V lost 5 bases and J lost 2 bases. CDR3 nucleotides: TGTGCCAGCAGTATGACAGGGGGGACTGGACCCTACGAGCAGTACTTC. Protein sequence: CASSMTGGTGPYEQYF.

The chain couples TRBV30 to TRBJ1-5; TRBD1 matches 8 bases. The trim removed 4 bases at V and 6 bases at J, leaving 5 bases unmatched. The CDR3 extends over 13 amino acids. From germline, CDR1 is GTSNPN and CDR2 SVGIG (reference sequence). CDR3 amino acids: CAWKGQGSQPQHF. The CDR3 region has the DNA TGTGCCTGGAAAGGACAGGGCAGTCAGCCCCAGCATTTT.

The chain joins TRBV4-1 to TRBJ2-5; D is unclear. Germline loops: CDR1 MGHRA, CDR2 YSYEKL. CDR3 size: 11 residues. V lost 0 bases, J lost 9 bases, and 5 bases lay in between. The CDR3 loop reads CASSQESSQYF. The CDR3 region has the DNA TGCGCCAGCAGCCAAGAGAGTTCCCAGTACTTC.

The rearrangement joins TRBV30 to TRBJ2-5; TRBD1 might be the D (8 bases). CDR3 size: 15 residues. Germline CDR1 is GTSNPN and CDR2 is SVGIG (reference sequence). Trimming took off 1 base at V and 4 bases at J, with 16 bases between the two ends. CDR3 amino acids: CAWSETGGDRETQYF. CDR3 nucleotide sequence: TGTGCCTGGAGTGAAACAGGGGGGGATAGAGAGACCCAGTACTTC. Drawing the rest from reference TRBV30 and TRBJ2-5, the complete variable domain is SQTIHQWPATLVQPVGSPLSLECTVEGTSNPNLYWYRQAAGRGLQLLFYSVGIGQISSEVPQNLSASRPQDRQFILSSKKLLLSDSGFYLCAWSETGGDRETQYFGPGTRLLVL.

CDR3 bases: TGCGCCAGCAGCTCACTATTCGAAGGGCGTTTCGCGAACACCGGGGAGCTGTTTTTT. It is translated as CASSSLFEGRFANTGELFF. The chain links TRBV5-1 to TRBJ2-2; no clear D. The V gene lost 3 bases and the J gene lost 0 bases, with 21 bases spanning the gap. The CDR3 has 19 amino acids. Germline V CDR1 and CDR2: SGHRS, YFSETQ.

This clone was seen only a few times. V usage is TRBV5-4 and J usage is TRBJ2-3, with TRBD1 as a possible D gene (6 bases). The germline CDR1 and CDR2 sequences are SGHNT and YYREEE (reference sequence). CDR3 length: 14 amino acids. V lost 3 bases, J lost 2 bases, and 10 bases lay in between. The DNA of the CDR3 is TGTGCCAGCAGCTCCGGACAGCCCACAGATACGCAGTATTTT. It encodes CASSSGQPTDTQYF. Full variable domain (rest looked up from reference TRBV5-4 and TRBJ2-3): ETGVTQSPTHLIKTRGQQVTLRCSSQSGHNTVSWYQQALGQGPQFIFQYYREEENGRGNFPPRFSGLQFPNYSSELNVNALELDDSALYLCASSSGQPTDTQYFGPGTRLTVL.

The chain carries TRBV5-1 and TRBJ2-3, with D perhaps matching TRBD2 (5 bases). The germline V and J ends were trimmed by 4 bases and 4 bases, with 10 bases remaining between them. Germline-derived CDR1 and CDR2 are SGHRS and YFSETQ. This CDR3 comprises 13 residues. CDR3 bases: TGCGCCAGCAGCGCGAGGGAGCCAGATACGCAGTATTTT. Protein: CASSAREPDTQYF.

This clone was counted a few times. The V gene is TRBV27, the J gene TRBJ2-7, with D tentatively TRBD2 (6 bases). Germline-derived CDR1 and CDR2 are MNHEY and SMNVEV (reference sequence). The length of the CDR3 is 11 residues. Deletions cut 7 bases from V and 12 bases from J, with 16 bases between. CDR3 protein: CASTGRGKLYF. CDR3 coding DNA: TGTGCCAGCACAGGACGGGGGAAGCTGTACTTC.

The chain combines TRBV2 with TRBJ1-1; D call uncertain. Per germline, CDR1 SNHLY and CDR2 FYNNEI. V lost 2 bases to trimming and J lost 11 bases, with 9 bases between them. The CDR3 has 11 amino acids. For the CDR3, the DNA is TGTGCCAGCAGTGAATCCGAGGGTGCTTTCTTT. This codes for CASSESEGAFF.

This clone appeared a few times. DNA of the CDR3: TGTGCCAGTCCAGGCCGCTCCTACAATGAGCAGTTCTTC. Translated, it gives CASPGRSYNEQFF. The chain joins TRBV6-5 to TRBJ2-1; no clear D. CDR1 MNHEY and CDR2 SVGAGI come from the germline V gene. Trimming stripped 9 bases from V and 0 bases from J, with 9 bases between. This CDR3 spans 13 amino acids.

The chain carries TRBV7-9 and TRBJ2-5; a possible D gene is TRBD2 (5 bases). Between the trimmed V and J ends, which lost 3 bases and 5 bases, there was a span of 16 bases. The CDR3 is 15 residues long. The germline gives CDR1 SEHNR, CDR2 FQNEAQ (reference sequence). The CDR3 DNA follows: TGTGCCAGCAGCTTGGTGGGAGCTGGAGTGGAGACCCAGTACTTC. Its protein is CASSLVGAGVETQYF.

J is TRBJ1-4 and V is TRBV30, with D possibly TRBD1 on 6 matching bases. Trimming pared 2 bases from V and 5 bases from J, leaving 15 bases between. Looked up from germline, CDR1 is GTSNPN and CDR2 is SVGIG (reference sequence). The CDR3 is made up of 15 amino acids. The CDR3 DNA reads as TGTGCCTGGAGTTTCCACAGGGACGGGAATGAAAAACTGTTTTTT. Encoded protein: CAWSFHRDGNEKLFF.